The entry that follows covers one T cell receptor beta chain sequence. The data derive from a study of blood T cell repertoires in COVID-19. This CDR3 contains 18 residues. V was pared by 4 bases and J by 0 bases, with 18 bases between. Sequenced by immunoSEQ multiplex PCR; TCRdb stores in-frame clones only, minus some. The sample holds 150,000 or so clones, about 86% seen once. Specimen: PBMCs or T cells enriched from blood (not recorded which). The clonotype originates from a woman in her forties or fifties in a cohort exposed to, infected with or recovered from COVID-19 (not recorded which). The chain has TRBV23-1 and TRBJ1-4, with D perhaps matching TRBD1 (5 bases). TRBV23-1 is annotated as an ORF whose role is uncertain. CDR3 protein: CASSLRTLYQATNEKLFF. As DNA, the CDR3 is TGCGCCAGCAGTCTTCGGACACTATACCAGGCAACTAATGAAAAACTGTTTTTT.